The 13 T cell receptor beta chains presented below share a single source sample, sequenced in a study of blood T cell repertoires in COVID-19. Sequenced by immunoSEQ multiplex PCR; TCRdb stores in-frame clones only, minus some. The table shows some 400,000 clones, with around 87% occurring only once. Input material: peripheral blood. The receptors come from a woman in her sixties or seventies with COVID-19, enrolled during active disease.

This clone has at least ten counts. V is TRBV3-1 (or the pseudogene TRBV3-2) and J is TRBJ2-7; D is possibly TRBD2 (5 bases). The germline V gene encodes CDR1 LGHDT and CDR2 YNNKEL (reference sequence). The CDR3 sequence is 13 residues long. Trimming removed 4 bases from V and 3 bases from J, with 10 bases in between. This CDR3 reads CASSPSGIYEQYF. For the CDR3, the DNA is TGTGCCAGCAGCCCTTCCGGGATCTACGAGCAGTACTTC.

The rearrangement uses TRBV28 and TRBJ2-7; possible D gene TRBD2, 5 bases. Germline CDR1 MDHEN, CDR2 SYDVKM. The CDR3 consists of 14 residues. V lost 6 bases, J lost 0 bases, and 12 bases lay in between. DNA of the CDR3: TGTGCCAGCAGGGGAGCTTTAAGCTCCTACGAGCAGTACTTC. Translating it yields CASRGALSSYEQYF.

The J gene is TRBJ1-6, the V gene TRBV7-9; 9 bases map to TRBD1. CDR1 is SEHNR, CDR2 FQNEAQ, per germline (reference sequence). The ends lost 0 bases at V and 9 bases at J; junction bases unmatched: 9. This CDR3 spans 17 amino acids. CDR3 DNA sequence: TGTGCCAGCAGCTTAGCTTCTTCCGGGACAGGGAGTTCACCCCTCCACTTT. Translated: CASSLASSGTGSSPLHF.

The chain joins TRBV18 to TRBJ2-7; 8 bases map to TRBD1. Germline assignment: CDR1 KGHSH and CDR2 LQKENI. The junction had 6 bases not matched to a gene; V was cut back by 5 bases and J by 3 bases. This CDR3 has 14 residues. This chain's CDR3 is CASSGTGTHYEQYF. The DNA of the CDR3 is TGTGCCAGCTCAGGGACAGGTACCCACTACGAGCAGTACTTC.

V is TRBV7-3 and J is TRBJ1-2, with D maybe TRBD1 (5 bases). V was clipped by 1 base and J by 5 bases, with 20 bases between them. Germline CDR1 SGHTA, CDR2 FQGTGA. The CDR3 runs 17 residues. The CDR3: CASSLKESGGVRYGYTF. The CDR3 DNA reads TGTGCCAGCAGCTTAAAAGAATCGGGAGGGGTTAGGTATGGCTACACCTTC.

The chain couples TRBV19 to TRBJ1-6, with unresolved D. The CDR3 is made up of 14 amino acids. With 7 bases removed from V and 4 bases from J, the gap between germline ends came to 11 bases. The germline CDR1 and CDR2 sequences are LNHDA and SQIVND (reference sequence). DNA for the CDR3: TGTGCCAGTAACACGCCGTTTTATAATTCACCCCTCCACTTT. Its protein product is CASNTPFYNSPLHF.

The J gene is TRBJ1-2, the V gene TRBV3-1 (or the pseudogene TRBV3-2); D perhaps matches TRBD1 (5 bases). The CDR3 runs 13 residues. V was shortened by 6 bases and J by 4 bases, with 12 bases between the two germline ends. In germline, CDR1 is LGHDT, CDR2 YNNKEL (reference sequence). CDR3 sequence (DNA): TGTGCCAGCAGGCCGGGGGGGGGCTATGGCTACACCTTC. Translated, it gives CASRPGGGYGYTF.

CDR3 nucleotides: TGTGCCACCAGCAGGGGGACAAGTGCCTACGAGCAGTACTTC. Translated: CATSRGTSAYEQYF. The rearrangement links TRBV15 to TRBJ2-7; D might be TRBD1 (6 bases). V lost 3 bases to trimming and J lost 2 bases, with 11 bases between them. The CDR3 is 14 amino acids. CDR1 is LNHNV, CDR2 YYDKDF, per germline (reference sequence).

J is TRBJ2-7 and V is TRBV4-1; possible D gene TRBD1, 6 bases. V was pared by 0 bases and J by 0 bases, with 12 bases between. Germline assignment: CDR1 MGHRA and CDR2 YSYEKL. This CDR3 comprises 16 residues. Written as DNA, the CDR3 is TGCGCCAGCAGCCAAGATGCAGGGGAGAGCTCCTACGAGCAGTACTTC. Translated: CASSQDAGESSYEQYF.

This clone was observed a handful of times. The chain couples TRBV19 to TRBJ1-5; D may be TRBD1 (6 bases). The CDR3 runs to 16 residues. Between the trimmed V and J ends, which lost 5 bases and 6 bases, there was a span of 20 bases. From germline, CDR1 is LNHDA and CDR2 SQIVND (reference sequence). CDR3 nucleotides: TGTGCCAGTAGTTCCCCGGCCTCGCAGACAGGTCAGCCCCAGCATTTT. Amino acid sequence: CASSSPASQTGQPQHF.

The chain links TRBV7-9 to TRBJ1-2, with D perhaps matching TRBD1 (5 bases). CDR3 length: 16 amino acids. V was pared by 3 bases and J by 8 bases, with 22 bases between. Germline V CDR1 and CDR2: SEHNR, FQNEAQ (reference sequence). The CDR3: CASSLGPQGNPRGYTF. CDR3 coding DNA: TGTGCCAGCAGCTTGGGGCCGCAGGGAAACCCACGAGGCTACACCTTC.

The chain joins TRBV19 to TRBJ1-2, with 12 positions matching TRBD1. The CDR3 spans 15 residues. Per the germline V gene, CDR1 is LNHDA and CDR2 is SQIVND (reference sequence). Germline trimming cut 5 bases from V and 5 bases from J; bases unmatched to any gene: 6. CDR3 in DNA: TGTGCCAGTAGTCTGGGACAGGGGGCAATTTATGGCTACACCTTC. Protein sequence: CASSLGQGAIYGYTF.

The chain uses TRBV7-7 and TRBJ2-5; weak D call: TRBD1 (8 bases). The V gene lost 1 base and the J gene lost 5 bases, with 14 bases spanning the gap. This CDR3 is 15 amino acids long. Germline values: CDR1 SSHAT, CDR2 FNYEAQ (reference sequence). This chain's CDR3 is CASSLVGQGGETQYF. CDR3 sequence (DNA): TGTGCCAGCAGCTTAGTAGGACAGGGAGGGGAGACCCAGTACTTC.